The source of this TCR beta chain is a study of blood T cells in healthy people across ages. General study points: TCR beta diversity tracked closely with naive T cell percentage. Estimated diversity, derived from one million T cells, was regarded as an underestimate.

This CDR3 region has 16 residues. Germline CDR1 SGHDT, CDR2 YYEEEE. The ends were cut back, 4 bases at V and 0 bases at J, with 14 bases in the middle. A second PCR of about 7 to 12 cycles used a sample-barcoded 5' primer and a J-beta primer mix. Unique molecular identifiers of 12 random nucleotides labeled each cDNA. MiXCR, run by TCRdb on the 5' RACE reads, gives a single entry per CDR3 protein. The sample contains approximately 1,000,000 distinct CDR3 sequences, around two fifths of which appear only once. In the case of this clonotype: Antigen unknown.

The chain couples TRBV5-6 to TRBJ1-5; D gene unclear. This TCR came from a man younger than 35 in good health. Input material: blood. This chain's CDR3 is CASSRRLDHSNQPQHF. The CDR3 DNA reads as TGTGCCAGCAGCCGCAGGTTAGATCATAGCAATCAGCCCCAGCATTTT.